The 8 T cell receptor beta chains below come from one sample, sequenced in a study of identical twins. Using its own MiXCR run on the 5' RACE reads, TCRdb lists one record per CDR3 protein. The table has approximately 530,000 distinct CDR3 sequences, 20% to 25% seen once. These data were also filed under a second study, of yellow fever vaccine responses in identical twins.

The sequenced material came from CD4+ T cells sorted from blood. The receptor source for this set is a woman aged 18-30 years in good health.

This chain connects TRBV5-1 to TRBJ2-1, with 13 bases matching TRBD2. In germline, CDR1 is SGHRS, CDR2 YFSETQ. This CDR3 comprises 16 residues. J gave up 8 bases and V 0 bases, and 5 bases lay outside the gene matches. As DNA, the CDR3 is TGCGCCAGCAGCTTGGCCGGGACTAGCGGGATAGATGAGCAGTTCTTC. It yields the protein CASSLAGTSGIDEQFF.

This clonotype was detected a few times. The junction does not match germline at one end; this may be a read error. The chain links TRBV3-1 to TRBJ1-1; D is ambiguous. Germline V gives CDR1 LGHDT, CDR2 YNNKEL (reference sequence). The CDR3 consists of 13 residues. This CDR3 is CASSQGLDTEAFF. The CDR3 nucleotides read TGTGCCAGCAGTCAAGGCCTGGACACTGAAGCTTTCTTT.

The CDR3 nucleotides read TGTGCCTCCAGGGGCCGGCTTGAAGGTACAGAAGACTCCTACGAGCAGTACGTC. Encoded protein: CASRGRLEGTEDSYEQYV. This chain uses TRBV10-3 with TRBJ2-7; D may be TRBD1 (6 bases). Germline-derived CDR1 and CDR2 are ENHRY and SYGVKD. This CDR3 is built from 18 residues. Trimming pared 11 bases from V and 0 bases from J, leaving 29 bases between.

The rearrangement links TRBV3-1 to TRBJ2-3; 12 bases line up with TRBD1. With 3 bases clipped from V and 8 bases from J, the junction kept 9 bases outside the gene matches. Per the germline V gene, CDR1 is LGHDT and CDR2 is YNNKEL (reference sequence). There are 16 residues in the CDR3. CDR3 nucleotide sequence: TGTGCCAGCAGCCAGTCCGGGACAGGGGGCGCGGGTACGCAGTATTTT. Translating it yields CASSQSGTGGAGTQYF.

The J gene is TRBJ2-7, the V gene TRBV5-5, with D unclear. Per germline, CDR1 SGHKS and CDR2 YYEKEE (reference sequence). The CDR3 contains 16 residues. V shed 2 bases and J shed 1 base, with 16 bases lying between them. The CDR3 loop reads CASSFRSLAPSYEQYF. Written as DNA, the CDR3 is TGTGCCAGCAGCTTTCGCTCACTCGCTCCATCCTACGAGCAGTACTTC.

This clonotype was found many times. The rearrangement joins TRBV20-1 to TRBJ1-1, with TRBD1 as a possible D gene (6 bases). The CDR3 spans 13 residues. Germline-derived CDR1 and CDR2 are DFQATT and SNEGSKA (reference sequence). Trimming shortened V by 2 bases and J by 1 base, and 8 bases separated the two germline ends. CDR3 sequence (DNA): TGCAGTGCTAGAATGGGGGCGAACACTGAAGCTTTCTTT. The encoded protein is CSARMGANTEAFF.

This clonotype was detected only a few times. The rearrangement joins TRBV12-3 or TRBV12-4 to TRBJ2-1, with D maybe TRBD2 (6 bases). The CDR3 consists of 11 residues. Trimming shortened V by 3 bases and J by 13 bases, and 10 bases separated the two germline ends. The CDR3 region has the DNA TGTGCCAGCAGTTTTGGCGGGGTCCAGTTCTTC. It encodes CASSFGGVQFF.

This clonotype was counted ten times or more. The gene calls are TRBV5-1 and TRBJ1-1; D is perhaps TRBD1 (5 bases). This CDR3 is built from 15 residues. Germline CDR1 SGHRS, CDR2 YFSETQ. V was shortened by 6 bases and J by 5 bases, with 20 bases between the two germline ends. The CDR3 DNA is TGCGCCAGCATGTTCAGCGTGACAGCCGGGACTGAAGCTTTCTTT. Translating gives CASMFSVTAGTEAFF. Complete variable domain (other parts from reference TRBV5-1 and TRBJ1-1): KAGVTQTPRYLIKTRGQQVTLSCSPISGHRSVSWYQQTPGQGLQFLFEYFSETQRNKGNFPGRFSGRQFSNSRSEMNVSTLELGDSALYLCASMFSVTAGTEAFFGQGTRLTVV.